This is a list of T cell receptor beta chains from one sample in a study of blood T cell repertoires in COVID-19. The repertoire was sequenced with immunoSEQ multiplex PCR; TCRdb's copy has only in-frame clones and lacks some. This sample yields around 260,000 clones, of which 80% to 90% are seen a single time; approximately 4% belongs to the top ten. The source material was peripheral blood. These receptor sequences come from a man between 60 and 70 years old with acute or convalescent COVID-19. CDR3s leave out the opening cysteine and the closing phenylalanine or tryptophan. Each record gives: CDR3 length, J gene, clone size, D gene, V gene, CDR3 protein. The D gene is left open where the match is weak. Expanded clones are given a class, and other clones once, few, many or no size at all.

14,TRBJ1-2,.,.,TRBV5-1,ASSLSLGLGAQGYT
12,TRBJ2-3,.,TRBD2,TRBV19,ASSIGRELDTQY
14,TRBJ1-4,.,.,TRBV5-1,ASSSSTGHENEKLF
14,TRBJ2-1,once,TRBD2,TRBV11-3,ASSAWGATSENEQF
16,TRBJ2-1,few,TRBD2,TRBV18,ASSGQPGLQFSYNEQF
13,TRBJ2-5,.,TRBD2,TRBV3-1/TRBV3-2,ASSQGRGSGVTQY
12,TRBJ1-3,.,.,TRBV29-1,SVAASSSGNTIY
14,TRBJ1-2,few,TRBD1,TRBV6-5,ASSYTGTGDVYGYT
13,TRBJ1-2,.,.,TRBV19,ASSIATGTDYGYT
11,TRBJ2-5,.,.,TRBV28,ASSFGGGETQY
13,TRBJ1-2,.,.,TRBV7-6,ASSPNQGANYGYT
10,TRBJ1-1,.,.,TRBV29-1,SVGRMNTEAF
11,TRBJ2-7,.,TRBD2,TRBV25-1,ASSRGDSYEQY
11,TRBJ1-6,.,.,TRBV5-6,ASSVRQDSPLH
12,TRBJ2-7,.,TRBD1,TRBV7-9,ASSPGQGRGEQY
13,TRBJ1-1,.,TRBD1,TRBV28,ASSRSGTGSTEAF
13,TRBJ1-5,.,TRBD1,TRBV4-1,ASSPSTGVGQPQH
14,TRBJ2-3,.,TRBD2,TRBV5-1,ASSLGASGDTDTQY
13,TRBJ2-5,.,.,TRBV5-1,ASSRTSTPQETQY
12,TRBJ2-3,.,TRBD1,TRBV6-5,ASSYSQGAYTQY
13,TRBJ2-1,.,.,TRBV28,ASSRPSTGDNEQF
12,TRBJ2-7,.,TRBD1,TRBV3-1/TRBV3-2,ASSLDRVGYEQY
14,TRBJ2-1,.,TRBD2,TRBV5-4,ASSLAVIAGYNEQF
14,TRBJ2-7,once,TRBD1,TRBV6-6,ASSIEQGATSYEQY
12,TRBJ2-1,.,TRBD2,TRBV5-6,ASSTGLAGYEQF
12,TRBJ2-7,.,TRBD1,TRBV6-5,ASSTGQSAYEQY
12,TRBJ1-1,.,.,TRBV29-1,SVSGTLSNTEAF
15,TRBJ1-5,once,.,TRBV1,TSSQERGARGNQPQH